This TCR beta chain was retrieved from a study of blood T cells in healthy people across ages. On the study more broadly: Capture via template switching afforded approximately one barcoded beta molecule per two T cells. The study, taken as a whole, reports: As age increased, TCR beta diversity per million T cells fell in a roughly linear fashion.

This clonotype turned up a few times. Antigen specificity is unknown. The CDR3 is 16 residues long. V shed 3 bases and J shed 2 bases, with 14 bases lying between them. Germline V gene sequence: CDR1 MNHEY, CDR2 SMNVEV (reference sequence). It was with a sample-barcoded 5' primer and a J-beta primer mix that a second PCR of roughly 7 to 12 cycles was run. Every sample gave at least 2.5 million paired-end reads containing CDR3. TCRdb ran MiXCR on the 5' RACE reads and lists one entry per CDR3 protein. The table shows 700,000 or so distinct CDR3 sequences, with roughly 43% occurring only once. The chain uses TRBV27 and TRBJ2-1; the D is unclear. The sample consisted of blood. This sequence originates from a man at least 80 years old in good health. The CDR3, as DNA: TGTGCCAGCAGTTTTCACACGGTTTTTGCCTACAATGAGCAGTTCTTC. It specifies CASSFHTVFAYNEQFF.